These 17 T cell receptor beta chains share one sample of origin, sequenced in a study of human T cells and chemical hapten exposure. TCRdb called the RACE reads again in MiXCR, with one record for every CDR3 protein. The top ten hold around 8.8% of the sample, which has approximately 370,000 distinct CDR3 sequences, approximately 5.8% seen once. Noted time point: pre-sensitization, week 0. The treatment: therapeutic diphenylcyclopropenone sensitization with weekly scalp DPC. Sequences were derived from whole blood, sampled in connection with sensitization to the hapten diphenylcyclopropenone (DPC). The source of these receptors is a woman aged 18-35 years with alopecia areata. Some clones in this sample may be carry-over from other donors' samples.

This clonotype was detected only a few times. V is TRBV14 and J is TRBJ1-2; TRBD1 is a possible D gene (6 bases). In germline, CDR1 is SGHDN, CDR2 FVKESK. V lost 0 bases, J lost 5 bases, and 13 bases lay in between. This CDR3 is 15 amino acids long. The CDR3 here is CASSQEVRGAYGYTF. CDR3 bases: TGTGCCAGCAGCCAAGAAGTTCGGGGGGCGTATGGCTACACCTTC.

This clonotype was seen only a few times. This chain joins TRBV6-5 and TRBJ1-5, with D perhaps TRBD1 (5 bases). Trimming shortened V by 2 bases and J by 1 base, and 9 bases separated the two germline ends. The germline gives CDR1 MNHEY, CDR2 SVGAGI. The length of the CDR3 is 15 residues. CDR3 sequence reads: CASSYGSGSNQPQHF. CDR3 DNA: TGTGCCAGCAGTTACGGTTCAGGGAGCAATCAGCCCCAGCATTTT.

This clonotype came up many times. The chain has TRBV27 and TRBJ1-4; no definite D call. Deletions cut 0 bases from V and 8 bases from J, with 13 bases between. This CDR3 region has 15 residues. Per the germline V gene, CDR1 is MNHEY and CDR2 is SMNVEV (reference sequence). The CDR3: CASSLSWEDGEKLFF. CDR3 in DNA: TGTGCCAGCAGTTTATCATGGGAGGACGGGGAAAAACTGTTTTTT.

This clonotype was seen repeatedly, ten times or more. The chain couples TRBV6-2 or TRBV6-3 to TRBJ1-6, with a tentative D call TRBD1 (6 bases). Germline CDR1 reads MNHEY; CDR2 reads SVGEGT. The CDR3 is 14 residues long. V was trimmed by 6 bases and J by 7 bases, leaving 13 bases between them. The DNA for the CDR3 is TGTGCCAGCAGGGAGGGGGAAGAGAATTCACCCCTCCACTTT. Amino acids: CASREGEENSPLHF.

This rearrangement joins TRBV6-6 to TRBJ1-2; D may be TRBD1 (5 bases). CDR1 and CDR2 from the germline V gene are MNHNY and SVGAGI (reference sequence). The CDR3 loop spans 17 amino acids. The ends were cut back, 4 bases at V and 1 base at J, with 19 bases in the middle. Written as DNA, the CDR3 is TGTGCCAGCAGTTCCCTTGAGGCAGGGCACTTTAACTATGGCTACACCTTC. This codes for CASSSLEAGHFNYGYTF.

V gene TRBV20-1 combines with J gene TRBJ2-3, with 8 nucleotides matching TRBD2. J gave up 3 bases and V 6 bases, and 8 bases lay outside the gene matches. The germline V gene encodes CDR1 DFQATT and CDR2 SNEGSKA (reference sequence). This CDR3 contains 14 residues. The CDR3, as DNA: TGCAGTGCATATAGGACTAGCTTAACAGATACGCAGTATTTT. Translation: CSAYRTSLTDTQYF.

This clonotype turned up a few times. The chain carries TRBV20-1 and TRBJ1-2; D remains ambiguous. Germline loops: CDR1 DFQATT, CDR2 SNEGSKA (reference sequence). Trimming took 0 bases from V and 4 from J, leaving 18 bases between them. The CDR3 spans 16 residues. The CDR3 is CSARDRKVPKGYGYTF. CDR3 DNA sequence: TGCAGTGCTAGAGATAGGAAAGTACCCAAGGGCTATGGCTACACCTTC.

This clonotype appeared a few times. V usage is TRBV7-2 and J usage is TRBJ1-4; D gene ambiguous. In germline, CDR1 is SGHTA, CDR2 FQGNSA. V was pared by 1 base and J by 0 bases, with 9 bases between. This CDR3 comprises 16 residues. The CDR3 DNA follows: TGTGCCAGCAGCTTAGACGCAGAGTCAACTAATGAAAAACTGTTTTTT. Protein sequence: CASSLDAESTNEKLFF.

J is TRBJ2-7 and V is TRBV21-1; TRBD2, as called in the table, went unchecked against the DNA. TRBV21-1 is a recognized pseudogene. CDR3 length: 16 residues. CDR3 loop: CASSKALGPAHYEQYF. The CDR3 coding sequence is TGTGCCAGCAGCAAAGCGCTTGGACCGGCCCACTACGAGCAGTACTTC.

This CDR3 is CATSGTDPSEETQYF. CDR3 in DNA: TGTGCCACCAGTGGGACAGACCCCTCGGAGGAGACCCAGTACTTC. This sequence joins TRBV24-1 and TRBJ2-5, with a weak D call TRBD1 (6 bases). Trimming stripped 5 bases from V and 5 bases from J, with 17 bases between. Per the germline V gene, CDR1 is KGHDR and CDR2 is SFDVKD. The length of the CDR3 is 15 residues.

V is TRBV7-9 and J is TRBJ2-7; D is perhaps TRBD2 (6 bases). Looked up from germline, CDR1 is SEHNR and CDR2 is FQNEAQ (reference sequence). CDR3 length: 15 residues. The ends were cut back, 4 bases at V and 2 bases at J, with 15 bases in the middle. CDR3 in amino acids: CASSSQRGRTYEQYF. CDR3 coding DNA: TGTGCCAGCAGCTCCCAACGAGGGAGGACCTACGAGCAGTACTTC.

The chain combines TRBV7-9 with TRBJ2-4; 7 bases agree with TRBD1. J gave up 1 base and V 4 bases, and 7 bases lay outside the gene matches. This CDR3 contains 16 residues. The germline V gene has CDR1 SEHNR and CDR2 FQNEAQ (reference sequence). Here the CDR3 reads CASSSRQGGAKNIQYF. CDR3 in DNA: TGTGCCAGCAGCTCAAGACAGGGTGGGGCCAAAAACATTCAGTACTTC.

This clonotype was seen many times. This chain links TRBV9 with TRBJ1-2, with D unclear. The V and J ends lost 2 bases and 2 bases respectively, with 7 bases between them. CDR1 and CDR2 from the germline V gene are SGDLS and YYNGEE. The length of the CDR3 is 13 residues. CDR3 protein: CASSVARNYGYTF. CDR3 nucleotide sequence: TGTGCCAGCAGCGTGGCCAGGAACTATGGCTACACCTTC.

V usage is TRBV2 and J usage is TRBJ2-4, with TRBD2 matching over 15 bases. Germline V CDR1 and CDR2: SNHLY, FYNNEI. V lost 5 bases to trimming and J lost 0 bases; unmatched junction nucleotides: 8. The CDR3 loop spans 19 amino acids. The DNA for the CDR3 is TGTGCCAGCAGTCCTACCGGGACTAGCGGGGGGCTAGCCAAAAACATTCAGTACTTC. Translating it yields CASSPTGTSGGLAKNIQYF.

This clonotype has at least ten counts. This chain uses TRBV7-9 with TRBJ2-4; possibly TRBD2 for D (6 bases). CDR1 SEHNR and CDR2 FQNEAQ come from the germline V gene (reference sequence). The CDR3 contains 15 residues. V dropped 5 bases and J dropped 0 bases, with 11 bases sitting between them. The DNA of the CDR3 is TGTGCCAGCAGCCAACCGGGACTAGCCAAAAACATTCAGTACTTC. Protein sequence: CASSQPGLAKNIQYF.

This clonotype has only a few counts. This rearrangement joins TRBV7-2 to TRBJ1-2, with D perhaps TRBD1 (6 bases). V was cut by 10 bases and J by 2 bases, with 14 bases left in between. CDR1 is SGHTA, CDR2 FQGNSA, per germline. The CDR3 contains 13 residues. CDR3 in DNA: TGTGCCATCGCCAGGGGATTAAACTATGGCTACACCTTC. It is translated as CAIARGLNYGYTF.

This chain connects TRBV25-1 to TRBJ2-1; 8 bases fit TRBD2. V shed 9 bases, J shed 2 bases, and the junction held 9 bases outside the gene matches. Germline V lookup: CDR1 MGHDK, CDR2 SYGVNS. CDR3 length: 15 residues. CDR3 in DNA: TGTGCCAGTTCTTTACTAGCGGTCACCTACAATGAGCAGTTCTTC. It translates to CASSLLAVTYNEQFF.